This T cell receptor (beta chain) was sequenced in a study of technical replicates of blood from several donors. CDR3 length: 12 residues. V shed 5 bases and J shed 7 bases, with 8 bases lying between them. From germline, CDR1 is MNHEY and CDR2 SMNVEV (reference sequence). Sequencing was performed with immunoSEQ multiplex PCR; in TCRdb, only in-frame clones are kept and a portion is missing. The table has tens of thousands of clones, just over 90% seen once; the top ten hold approximately 0.25%. The V gene is TRBV27, the J gene TRBJ2-2; D may be TRBD2 (5 bases). The sequenced sample consisted of T cells isolated from PBMCs. The sequence came from a human donor in good health. The CDR3 reads CASSEGVGELFF. Here the CDR3 DNA reads TGTGCCAGCAGTGAGGGAGTCGGGGAGCTGTTTTTT.